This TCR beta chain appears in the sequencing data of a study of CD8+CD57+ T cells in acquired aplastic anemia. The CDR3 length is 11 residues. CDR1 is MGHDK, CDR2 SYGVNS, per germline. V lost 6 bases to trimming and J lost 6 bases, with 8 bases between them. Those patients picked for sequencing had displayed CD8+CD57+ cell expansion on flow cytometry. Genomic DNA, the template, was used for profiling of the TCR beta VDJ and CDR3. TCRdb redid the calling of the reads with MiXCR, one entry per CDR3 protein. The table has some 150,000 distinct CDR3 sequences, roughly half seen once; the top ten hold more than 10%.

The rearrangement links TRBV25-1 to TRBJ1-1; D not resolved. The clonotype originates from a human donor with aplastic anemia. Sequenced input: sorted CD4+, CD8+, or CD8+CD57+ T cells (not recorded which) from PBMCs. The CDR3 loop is CASREDAEAFF. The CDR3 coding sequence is TGTGCCAGCAGGGAAGATGCTGAAGCTTTCTTT.